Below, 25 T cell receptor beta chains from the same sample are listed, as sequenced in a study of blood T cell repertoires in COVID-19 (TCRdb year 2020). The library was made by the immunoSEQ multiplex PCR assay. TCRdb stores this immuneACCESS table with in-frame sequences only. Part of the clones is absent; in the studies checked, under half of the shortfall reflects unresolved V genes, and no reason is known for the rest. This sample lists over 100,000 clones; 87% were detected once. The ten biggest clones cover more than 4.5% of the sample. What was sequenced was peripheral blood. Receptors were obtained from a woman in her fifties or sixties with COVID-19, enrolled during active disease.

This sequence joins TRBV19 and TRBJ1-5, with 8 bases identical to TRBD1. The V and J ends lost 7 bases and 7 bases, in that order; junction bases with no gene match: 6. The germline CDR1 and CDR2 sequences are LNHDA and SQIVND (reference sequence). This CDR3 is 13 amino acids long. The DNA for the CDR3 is TGTGCCAGTAACCCGACAGGGGTCCAGCCCCAGCATTTT. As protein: CASNPTGVQPQHF.

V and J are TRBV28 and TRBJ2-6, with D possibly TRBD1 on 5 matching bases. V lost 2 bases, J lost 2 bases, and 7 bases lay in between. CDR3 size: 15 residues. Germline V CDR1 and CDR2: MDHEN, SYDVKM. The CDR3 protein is CASSLIRAGANVLTF. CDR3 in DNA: TGTGCCAGCAGTTTAATCAGGGCTGGGGCCAACGTCCTGACTTTC.

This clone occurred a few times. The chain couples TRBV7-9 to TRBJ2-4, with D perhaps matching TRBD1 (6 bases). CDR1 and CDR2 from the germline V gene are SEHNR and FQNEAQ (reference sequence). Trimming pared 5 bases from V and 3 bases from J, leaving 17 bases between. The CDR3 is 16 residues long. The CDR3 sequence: CASSLRGSSVKNIQYF. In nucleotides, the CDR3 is TGTGCCAGCAGCCTTAGGGGGTCAAGCGTCAAAAACATTCAGTACTTC.

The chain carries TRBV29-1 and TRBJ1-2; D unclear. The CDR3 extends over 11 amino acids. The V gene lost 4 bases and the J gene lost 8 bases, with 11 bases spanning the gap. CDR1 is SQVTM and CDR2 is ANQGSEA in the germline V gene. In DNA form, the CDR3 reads TGCAGCGTTGTTTCTGAGTACGGCTACACCTTC. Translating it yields CSVVSEYGYTF.

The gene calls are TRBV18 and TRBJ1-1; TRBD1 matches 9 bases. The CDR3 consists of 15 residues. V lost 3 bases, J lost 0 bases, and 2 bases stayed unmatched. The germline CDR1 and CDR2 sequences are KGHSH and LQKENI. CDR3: CASSPRQGVNTEAFF. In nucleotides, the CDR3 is TGTGCCAGCTCACCGCGACAGGGGGTGAACACTGAAGCTTTCTTT. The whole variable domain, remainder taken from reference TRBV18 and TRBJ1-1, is NAGVMQNPRHLVRRRGQEARLRCSPMKGHSHVYWYRQLPEEGLKFMVYLQKENIIDESGMPKERFSAEFPKEGPSILRIQQVVRGDSAAYFCASSPRQGVNTEAFFGQGTRLTVV.

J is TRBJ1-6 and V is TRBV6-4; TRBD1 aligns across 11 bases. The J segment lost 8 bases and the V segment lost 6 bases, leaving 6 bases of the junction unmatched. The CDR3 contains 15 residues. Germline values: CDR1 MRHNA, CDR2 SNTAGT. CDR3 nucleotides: TGTGCCAGCAGGAGGACAGGGGGCTTTGATTCACCCCTCCACTTT. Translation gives CASRRTGGFDSPLHF.

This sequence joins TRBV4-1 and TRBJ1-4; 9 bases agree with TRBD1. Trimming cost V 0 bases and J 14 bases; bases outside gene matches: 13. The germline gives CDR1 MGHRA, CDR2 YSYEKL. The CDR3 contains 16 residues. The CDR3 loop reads CASSQEPGTGYKPLFF. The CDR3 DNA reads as TGCGCCAGCAGCCAAGAACCCGGGACAGGGTACAAGCCCCTGTTTTTT.

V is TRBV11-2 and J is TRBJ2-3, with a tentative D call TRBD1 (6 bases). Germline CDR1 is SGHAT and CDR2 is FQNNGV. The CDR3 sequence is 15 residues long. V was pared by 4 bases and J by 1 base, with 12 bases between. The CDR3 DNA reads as TGTGCCAGCAGCTCCCAGGGGATCGGCACAGATACGCAGTATTTT. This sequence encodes CASSSQGIGTDTQYF.

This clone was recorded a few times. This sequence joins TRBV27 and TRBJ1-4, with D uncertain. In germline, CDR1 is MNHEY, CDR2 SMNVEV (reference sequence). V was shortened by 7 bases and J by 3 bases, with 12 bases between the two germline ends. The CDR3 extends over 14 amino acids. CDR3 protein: CASTSTAANEKLFF. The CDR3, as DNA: TGTGCCAGCACTTCGACGGCGGCTAATGAAAAACTGTTTTTT.

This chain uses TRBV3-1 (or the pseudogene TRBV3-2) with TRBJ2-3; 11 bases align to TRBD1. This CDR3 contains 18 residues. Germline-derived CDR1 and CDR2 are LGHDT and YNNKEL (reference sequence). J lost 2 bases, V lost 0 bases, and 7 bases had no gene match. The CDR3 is CASSQEIWTGGLTDTQYF. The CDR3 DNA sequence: TGTGCCAGCAGCCAAGAAATCTGGACAGGGGGCCTCACAGATACGCAGTATTTT.

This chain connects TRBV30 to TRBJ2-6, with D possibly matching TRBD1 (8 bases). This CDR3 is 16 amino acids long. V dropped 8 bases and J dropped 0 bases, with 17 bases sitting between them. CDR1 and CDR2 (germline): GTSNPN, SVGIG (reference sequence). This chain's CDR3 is CAQTGGVFSGANVLTF. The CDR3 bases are TGTGCCCAAACAGGGGGGGTCTTCTCTGGGGCCAACGTCCTGACTTTC.

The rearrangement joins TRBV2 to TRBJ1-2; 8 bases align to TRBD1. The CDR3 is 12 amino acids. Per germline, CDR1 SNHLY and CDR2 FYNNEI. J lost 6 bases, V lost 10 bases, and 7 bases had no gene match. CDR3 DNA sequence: TGTGCCAACCCGGGACAGGCGGATGGCTACACCTTC. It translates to CANPGQADGYTF.

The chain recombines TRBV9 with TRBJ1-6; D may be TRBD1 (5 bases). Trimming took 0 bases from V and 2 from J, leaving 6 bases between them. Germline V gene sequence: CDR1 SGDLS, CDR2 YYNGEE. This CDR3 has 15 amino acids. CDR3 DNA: TGTGCCAGCAGCGTAGGGGGCGCCTATAATTCACCCCTCCACTTT. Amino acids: CASSVGGAYNSPLHF. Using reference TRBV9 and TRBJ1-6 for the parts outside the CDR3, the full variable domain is DSGVTQTPKHLITATGQRVTLRCSPRSGDLSVYWYQQSLDQGLQFLIQYYNGEERAKGNILERFSAQQFPDLHSELNLSSLELGDSALYFCASSVGGAYNSPLHFGNGTRLTVT.

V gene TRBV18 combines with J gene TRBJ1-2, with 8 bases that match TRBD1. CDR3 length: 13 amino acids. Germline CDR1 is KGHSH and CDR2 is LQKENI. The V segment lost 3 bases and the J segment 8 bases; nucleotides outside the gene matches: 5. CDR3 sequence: CASSPPTGEGYTF. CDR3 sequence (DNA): TGTGCCAGCTCACCCCCGACAGGGGAAGGCTACACCTTC. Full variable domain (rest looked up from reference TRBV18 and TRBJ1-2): NAGVMQNPRHLVRRRGQEARLRCSPMKGHSHVYWYRQLPEEGLKFMVYLQKENIIDESGMPKERFSAEFPKEGPSILRIQQVVRGDSAAYFCASSPPTGEGYTFGSGTRLTVV.

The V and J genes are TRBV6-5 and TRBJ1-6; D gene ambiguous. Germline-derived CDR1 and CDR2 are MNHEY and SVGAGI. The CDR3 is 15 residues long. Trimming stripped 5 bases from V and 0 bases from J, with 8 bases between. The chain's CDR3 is CASSPLSSYNSPLHF. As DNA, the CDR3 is TGTGCCAGCAGTCCTTTGAGCTCCTATAATTCACCCCTCCACTTT.

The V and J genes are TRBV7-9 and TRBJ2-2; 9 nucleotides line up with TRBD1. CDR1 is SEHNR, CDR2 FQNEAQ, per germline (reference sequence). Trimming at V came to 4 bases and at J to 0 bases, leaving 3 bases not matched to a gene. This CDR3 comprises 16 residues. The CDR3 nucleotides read TGTGCCAGCAGCTGGGGGACAGGGCCGAACACCGGGGAGCTGTTTTTT. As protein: CASSWGTGPNTGELFF.

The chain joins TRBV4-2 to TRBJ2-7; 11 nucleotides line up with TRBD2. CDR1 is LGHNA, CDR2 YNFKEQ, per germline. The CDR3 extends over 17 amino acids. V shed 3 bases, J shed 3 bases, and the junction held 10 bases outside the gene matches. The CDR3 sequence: CASSHPWGGTSGYEQYF. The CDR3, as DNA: TGTGCCAGCAGCCACCCCTGGGGGGGGACTAGCGGCTACGAGCAGTACTTC.

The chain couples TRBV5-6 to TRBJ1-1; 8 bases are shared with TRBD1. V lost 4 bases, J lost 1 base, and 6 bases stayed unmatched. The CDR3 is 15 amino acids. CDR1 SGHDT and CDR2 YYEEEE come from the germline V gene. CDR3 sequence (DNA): TGTGCCAGCAGCCCCGACAGGGGCGGGAACACTGAAGCTTTCTTT. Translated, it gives CASSPDRGGNTEAFF.

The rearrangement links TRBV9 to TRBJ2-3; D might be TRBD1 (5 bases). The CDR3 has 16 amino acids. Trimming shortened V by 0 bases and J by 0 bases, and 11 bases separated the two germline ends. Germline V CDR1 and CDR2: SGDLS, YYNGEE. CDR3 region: CASSVAAGISTDTQYF. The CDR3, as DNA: TGTGCCAGCAGCGTAGCGGCAGGGATAAGCACAGATACGCAGTATTTT. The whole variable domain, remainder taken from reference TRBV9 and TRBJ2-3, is DSGVTQTPKHLITATGQRVTLRCSPRSGDLSVYWYQQSLDQGLQFLIQYYNGEERAKGNILERFSAQQFPDLHSELNLSSLELGDSALYFCASSVAAGISTDTQYFGPGTRLTVL.

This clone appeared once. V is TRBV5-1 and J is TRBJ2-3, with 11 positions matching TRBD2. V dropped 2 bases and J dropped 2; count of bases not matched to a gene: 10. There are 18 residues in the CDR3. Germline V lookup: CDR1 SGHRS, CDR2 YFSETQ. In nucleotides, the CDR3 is TGCGCCAGCAGCTTATTGACTAGCGGGGCCAGATTCACAGATACGCAGTATTTT. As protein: CASSLLTSGARFTDTQYF.

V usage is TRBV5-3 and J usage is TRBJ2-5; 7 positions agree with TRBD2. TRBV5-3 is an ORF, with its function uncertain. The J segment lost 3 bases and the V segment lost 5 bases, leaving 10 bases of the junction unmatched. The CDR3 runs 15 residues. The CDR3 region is CARRDPSGGKETQYF. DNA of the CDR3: TGTGCCAGAAGGGACCCTAGCGGTGGCAAAGAGACCCAGTACTTC.

The CDR3 sequence is CASSLVGSGGYNEQFF. DNA for the CDR3: TGTGCCAGCAGCTTAGTAGGTAGCGGGGGATACAATGAGCAGTTCTTC. The chain joins TRBV7-2 to TRBJ2-1; TRBD2 agrees at 9 bases. Germline-derived CDR1 and CDR2 are SGHTA and FQGNSA. The CDR3 loop spans 16 amino acids. With 1 base clipped from V and 4 bases from J, the junction kept 5 bases outside the gene matches.

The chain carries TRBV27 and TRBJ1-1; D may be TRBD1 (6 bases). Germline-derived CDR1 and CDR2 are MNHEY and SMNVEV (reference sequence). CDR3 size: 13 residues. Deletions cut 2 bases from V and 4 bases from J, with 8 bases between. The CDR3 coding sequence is TGTGCCAGCAGTTTAAGGGGGGGCACTGAAGCTTTCTTT. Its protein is CASSLRGGTEAFF.

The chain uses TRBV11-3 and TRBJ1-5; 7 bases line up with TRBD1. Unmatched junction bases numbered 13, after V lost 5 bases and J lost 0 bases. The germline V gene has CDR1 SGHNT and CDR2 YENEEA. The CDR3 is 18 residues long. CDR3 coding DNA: TGTGCCAGCAGCACCCGGGACAGAGGGCGGGATAGCAATCAGCCCCAGCATTTT. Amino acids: CASSTRDRGRDSNQPQHF.

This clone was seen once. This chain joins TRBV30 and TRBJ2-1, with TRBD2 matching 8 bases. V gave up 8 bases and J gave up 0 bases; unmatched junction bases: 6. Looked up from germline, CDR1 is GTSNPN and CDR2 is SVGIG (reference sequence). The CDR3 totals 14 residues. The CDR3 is CARTRGGSYNEQFF. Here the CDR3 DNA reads TGTGCCCGTACCCGGGGGGGCTCCTACAATGAGCAGTTCTTC.